What follows are 25 T cell receptor beta chains derived from one specimen sequenced in a study of blood T cell repertoires in COVID-19. The protocol was immunoSEQ multiplex PCR, while the TCRdb copy is restricted to in-frame clones and leaves out a portion. Of around 160,000 clones in the sample, about 88% were seen once. Sequenced material: peripheral blood. These TCRs come from a woman aged 80 or over with acute or convalescent COVID-19.

The genes are TRBV27 and TRBJ1-1, with 9 positions matching TRBD1. After removal of 6 bases from V and 9 bases from J, the junction contained 11 bases not matched to a gene. Per germline, CDR1 MNHEY and CDR2 SMNVEV (reference sequence). The CDR3 consists of 14 residues. The CDR3 nucleotides are TGTGCCAGCAGCCGGGGACAGGGACTGCTGCAAGCTTTCTTT. It is translated as CASSRGQGLLQAFF.

The chain links TRBV2 to TRBJ1-6; D might be TRBD1 (6 bases). The CDR3 sequence is 13 residues long. The ends were cut back, 7 bases at V and 7 bases at J, with 11 bases in the middle. Germline assignment: CDR1 SNHLY and CDR2 FYNNEI. The CDR3 DNA follows: TGTGCCAGCAATCAGGGGATGAATTCACCCCTCCACTTT. Its translation: CASNQGMNSPLHF.

As DNA, the CDR3 is TGTGCCAGCGAGCTTGGACTAGGAGAGACCCAGTACTTC. It encodes CASELGLGETQYF. The chain employs TRBV10-3 and TRBJ2-5, with 7 bases matching TRBD2. The V and J ends lost 10 bases and 4 bases, in that order; junction bases with no gene match: 9. There are 13 residues in the CDR3. The germline V gene has CDR1 ENHRY and CDR2 SYGVKD.

The V call is TRBV20-1, the J call TRBJ2-7; no clear D. The V gene's germline CDR1 is DFQATT and CDR2 SNEGSKA (reference sequence). CDR3 length equals 10 residues. The V end lost 2 bases, the J end lost 5 bases, and 4 bases lay between the germline ends. Written as DNA, the CDR3 is TGCAGTGCTAGATCGGACGAGCAGTACTTC. Translation gives CSARSDEQYF.

The CDR3 loop reads CASSLSGPLAKNIQYF. CDR3 bases: TGTGCCAGCAGCCTTTCAGGGCCCCTAGCCAAAAACATTCAGTACTTC. The V call is TRBV4-2, the J call TRBJ2-4; tentatively, D is TRBD1 (5 bases). The germline V gene has CDR1 LGHNA and CDR2 YNFKEQ. This CDR3 region has 16 residues. V gave up 4 bases and J gave up 0 bases, with 13 bases separating them.

This clone was observed a handful of times. This chain uses TRBV24-1 with TRBJ1-6; possible D gene TRBD1, 5 bases. The CDR3 totals 19 residues. Germline V CDR1 and CDR2: KGHDR, SFDVKD. V dropped 2 bases and J dropped 14 bases, with 30 bases sitting between them. This CDR3 reads CATSDSPGLDLREYRALHF. The CDR3 DNA follows: TGTGCCACCAGTGATTCGCCGGGACTAGACCTGCGAGAGTATAGGGCCCTCCACTTT.

The chain combines TRBV19 with TRBJ1-5; TRBD1 is a possible D gene (6 bases). V was cut by 4 bases and J by 7 bases, with 20 bases left in between. Germline V gene sequence: CDR1 LNHDA, CDR2 SQIVND (reference sequence). The CDR3 is made up of 16 amino acids. For the CDR3, the DNA is TGTGCCAGTAGTAATCCCAAACAGGGCCCGTCGCAGCCCCAGCATTTT. Protein sequence: CASSNPKQGPSQPQHF. Combining the CDR3 with reference TRBV19 and TRBJ1-5 gives the whole variable domain DGGITQSPKYLFRKEGQNVTLSCEQNLNHDAMYWYRQDPGQGLRLIYYSQIVNDFQKGDIAEGYSVSREKKESFPLTVTSAQKNPTAFYLCASSNPKQGPSQPQHFGDGTRLSIL.

The V gene is TRBV15, the J gene TRBJ1-4; D gene uncertain. Germline V lookup: CDR1 LNHNV, CDR2 YYDKDF (reference sequence). The V and J ends lost 0 bases and 8 bases respectively, with 7 bases between them. CDR3 size: 13 residues. The CDR3, as DNA: TGTGCCACCAGCAGAGACAGAGGGGAAAAACTGTTTTTT. Translating gives CATSRDRGEKLFF.

The J gene is TRBJ2-3, the V gene TRBV7-9; 9 positions agree with TRBD2. The germline CDR1 and CDR2 sequences are SEHNR and FQNEAQ (reference sequence). The V and J ends lost 1 base and 4 bases, in that order; junction bases with no gene match: 15. The CDR3 has 19 residues. The CDR3 DNA is TGTGCCAGCAGCTTAGACCCCGCGTCGCGGGGGGGCGATGCAGATACGCAGTATTTT. Translating gives CASSLDPASRGGDADTQYF.

The chain employs TRBV6-1 and TRBJ1-4; 7 nucleotides line up with TRBD1. With 1 base clipped from V and 4 bases from J, the junction kept 6 bases outside the gene matches. The CDR3 consists of 16 residues. The germline CDR1 and CDR2 sequences are MNHNS and SASEGT. DNA for the CDR3: TGTGCCAGCAGTGAAGGACAGGGAAGATTTAATGAAAAACTGTTTTTT. It is translated as CASSEGQGRFNEKLFF.

The count of this clone is one. This specimen includes other DNA sequences encoding the same CDR3. The rearrangement links TRBV5-1 to TRBJ1-2; D remains ambiguous. The V end lost 1 base, the J end lost 0 bases, and 4 bases lay between the germline ends. Germline CDR1 is SGHRS and CDR2 is YFSETQ. The CDR3 consists of 13 residues. CDR3 sequence: CASSLNSNYGYTF. CDR3 in DNA: TGCGCCAGCAGCTTGAACTCTAACTATGGCTACACCTTC. The entire variable domain, with the rest obtained from reference TRBV5-1 and TRBJ1-2, is as follows: KAGVTQTPRYLIKTRGQQVTLSCSPISGHRSVSWYQQTPGQGLQFLFEYFSETQRNKGNFPGRFSGRQFSNSRSEMNVSTLELGDSALYLCASSLNSNYGYTFGSGTRLTVV.

V and J are TRBV6-1 and TRBJ2-1, with 11 bases identical to TRBD2. The CDR3 has 17 residues. The V segment lost 1 base and the J segment 9 bases; nucleotides outside the gene matches: 11. From germline, CDR1 is MNHNS and CDR2 SASEGT. The CDR3 protein is CASSEDRFSGGAIEQFF. The CDR3 region has the DNA TGTGCCAGCAGTGAAGACAGGTTTAGCGGGGGGGCCATTGAGCAGTTCTTC.

The chain recombines TRBV19 with TRBJ2-3, with D perhaps matching TRBD1 (6 bases). The CDR3 spans 15 residues. The germline V gene encodes CDR1 LNHDA and CDR2 SQIVND (reference sequence). V lost 3 bases and J lost 3, with 13 bases in between. The CDR3 region has the DNA TGTGCCAGTAGTATGGCCGGACAGCCAACAGATACGCAGTATTTT. Translation gives CASSMAGQPTDTQYF.

This sequence joins TRBV7-3 and TRBJ1-5; 11 bases agree with TRBD1. The CDR3 has 17 amino acids. The V and J ends lost 0 bases and 5 bases, in that order; junction bases with no gene match: 6. Germline lookup yields CDR1 SGHTA and CDR2 FQGTGA. This chain's CDR3 is CASSLTGTGGLHQPQHF. The CDR3 DNA is TGTGCCAGCAGCTTAACAGGGACAGGGGGTTTACATCAGCCCCAGCATTTT.

For this clone: Other DNA sequences in the sample encode the same CDR3. CDR3 sequence reads: CASSPRLEETQYF. In DNA, the CDR3 is TGTGCCAGCAGCCCCAGACTGGAAGAGACCCAGTACTTC. The genes are TRBV7-9 and TRBJ2-5, with no clear D. This CDR3 is 13 amino acids long. Germline V CDR1 and CDR2: SEHNR, FQNEAQ (reference sequence). The V and J ends lost 5 bases and 3 bases respectively, with 10 bases between them.

The V and J genes are TRBV18 and TRBJ2-3, with D tentatively TRBD1 (5 bases). CDR1 KGHSH and CDR2 LQKENI come from the germline V gene. The CDR3 is 14 residues long. The V end was cut by 4 bases, the J end by 2 bases, with 10 bases between. The CDR3 sequence is CASSHDRNTDTQYF. CDR3 DNA: TGTGCCAGCTCACACGACAGAAACACAGATACGCAGTATTTT.

The CDR3 loop reads CASSFRGGTEAFF. For the CDR3, the DNA is TGTGCCAGCAGTTTTAGAGGGGGCACTGAAGCTTTCTTT. J is TRBJ1-1 and V is TRBV27; D might be TRBD1 (6 bases). V dropped 3 bases and J dropped 4 bases, with 9 bases sitting between them. The CDR3 spans 13 residues. From germline, CDR1 is MNHEY and CDR2 SMNVEV (reference sequence).

This clone came up once. CDR3 DNA: TGTGCCAGAACGGACTCCCGGACTAGCGGGGAGATCCCTCGGTTCGGGGAGCAGTACTTC. It specifies CARTDSRTSGEIPRFGEQYF. The V call is TRBV5-3, the J call TRBJ2-7, with TRBD2 matching 12 bases. TRBV5-3 is classed as an ORF, of uncertain function. CDR3 length: 20 amino acids. Trimming at V came to 6 bases and at J to 7 bases, leaving 26 bases not matched to a gene.

The rearrangement uses TRBV11-1 and TRBJ2-5, with D possibly being TRBD2 (7 bases). The CDR3 runs to 14 residues. Germline CDR1 SGHAT, CDR2 FQDESV (reference sequence). Trimming removed 3 bases from V and 1 base from J, with 9 bases in between. The CDR3 loop reads CASSFGGLQETQYF. Written as DNA, the CDR3 is TGTGCCAGCAGCTTCGGGGGGCTCCAAGAGACCCAGTACTTC.

This clone was detected only a few times. The gene calls are TRBV20-1 and TRBJ2-4; tentatively, D is TRBD1 (5 bases). The CDR3 runs 10 residues. Germline assignment: CDR1 DFQATT and CDR2 SNEGSKA (reference sequence). V lost 7 bases to trimming and J lost 8 bases, with 9 bases between them. The CDR3 reads CSVRVDIQYF. The CDR3 DNA is TGCAGTGTCAGGGTAGACATTCAGTACTTC.

The rearrangement uses TRBV5-4 and TRBJ2-7; the match to TRBD2 covers 9 bases. CDR1 and CDR2 (germline): SGHNT, YYREEE (reference sequence). This CDR3 is built from 15 residues. V lost 4 bases and J lost 7; bases outside the gene matches: 12. Here the CDR3 DNA reads TGTGCCAGCAGCCCGAGGTTGTCCAGCGGGGGGGAGCAGTACTTC. The encoded protein is CASSPRLSSGGEQYF.

The chain employs TRBV28 and TRBJ1-1; 8 bases map to TRBD1. The CDR3 loop spans 16 amino acids. CDR1 and CDR2 from the germline V gene are MDHEN and SYDVKM. J was trimmed by 4 bases and V by 5 bases; bases with no gene match: 12. The CDR3 sequence: CASSVAGGAGSTEAFF. In nucleotides, the CDR3 is TGTGCCAGCAGTGTAGCAGGGGGCGCGGGGAGCACTGAAGCTTTCTTT. Full variable domain (rest looked up from reference TRBV28 and TRBJ1-1): DVKVTQSSRYLVKRTGEKVFLECVQDMDHENMFWYRQDPGLGLRLIYFSYDVKMKEKGDIPEGYSVSREKKERFSLILESASTNQTSMYLCASSVAGGAGSTEAFFGQGTRLTVV.

The V call is TRBV6-6, the J call TRBJ1-4, with D possibly TRBD1 on 5 matching bases. Germline V CDR1 and CDR2: MNHNY, SVGAGI (reference sequence). V was shortened by 7 bases and J by 5 bases, with 11 bases between the two germline ends. The CDR3 totals 13 residues. CDR3 sequence: CASKRQPNEKLFF. CDR3 DNA: TGTGCCAGCAAGAGACAGCCGAATGAAAAACTGTTTTTT.

Regarding this clone: Other DNA sequences in this sample translate to the same CDR3. CDR3 nucleotides: TGTGCCAGCAGCTTCTCGGGTTCTAATGAAAAACTGTTTTTT. It yields the protein CASSFSGSNEKLFF. The chain has TRBV7-9 and TRBJ1-4; D call uncertain. Germline CDR1 reads SEHNR; CDR2 reads FQNEAQ (reference sequence). The length of the CDR3 is 14 residues. V lost 3 bases and J 3 bases, leaving 8 bases between the germline ends.

This chain joins TRBV25-1 and TRBJ2-1; the D gene is possibly TRBD1 (6 bases). There are 16 residues in the CDR3. V lost 2 bases and J lost 5, with 16 bases in between. Germline assignment: CDR1 MGHDK and CDR2 SYGVNS. The CDR3 nucleotides read TGTGCCAGCAGTGAAGGTGGGGTACAGGGAAACAATGAGCAGTTCTTC. Amino acids: CASSEGGVQGNNEQFF.